This T cell receptor (beta chain) was sequenced in a study of blood T cell repertoires in COVID-19. This clone has only one observation. TCRdb's table, derived via immunoSEQ multiplex PCR, lists solely in-frame clones and lacks some. The table includes about 160,000 clones, approximately 85% detected once. Germline CDR1 is LGHNA and CDR2 is YSLEER. The CDR3 is 15 amino acids. Trimming left V 0 bases short and J 0 bases short, with 8 bases between. The sequencing input was peripheral blood. The chain is built from TRBV4-3 and TRBJ1-1; D unresolved. This receptor was taken from an older man with COVID-19, enrolled during active disease. The CDR3 spells CASSQDSDMNTEAFF. In DNA, the CDR3 is TGCGCCAGCAGCCAAGATTCAGACATGAACACTGAAGCTTTCTTT.